A selection of T cell receptor beta chains follows, all from one sample in a study of control samples from healthy donors and cancer patients. Sequencing used immunoSEQ multiplex PCR; TCRdb keeps in-frame clones, though not all of them. The sample gives roughly 86,000 clones, 93% of which show up once; over 1.3% is in the top ten. The specimen sequenced was blood. The receptors derive from a woman aged 25 to 45 in good health. Both conserved end residues are part of each CDR3. D genes are given only for firm matches. Clone size appears in some rows only: once, few, many, or a class for an expanded clone.

d_call	v_call	clone_size	j_call	cdr3_nt	cdr3_aa
TRBD1	TRBV5-1	few	TRBJ1-6	TGCGCCAGCAGCTTGCAGGGGGATAATTCACCCCTCCACTTT	CASSLQGDNSPLHF
NA	TRBV3-1/TRBV3-2	few	TRBJ2-2	TGTGCCAGCAGCCCTCAGGGGCCCACCGGGGAGCTGTTTTTT	CASSPQGPTGELFF
TRBD1	TRBV5-4	NA	TRBJ2-2	TGTGCCAGCAGCCCTGACAGGGGGCTTACCGGGGAGCTGTTTTTT	CASSPDRGLTGELFF
TRBD2	TRBV3-1/TRBV3-2	few	TRBJ2-2	TGTGCCAGCAGACTAGCGGGAGTCACCGGGGAGCTGTTTTTT	CASRLAGVTGELFF
NA	TRBV29-1	NA	TRBJ1-2	TGCAGCTCCCAGGGCAGGGCGGACTATGGCTACACCTTC	CSSQGRADYGYTF
NA	TRBV7-2	NA	TRBJ2-7	TGTGCCAGCAGCTACTCGAAAGGGGAGCTTACCTACGAGCAGTACTTC	CASSYSKGELTYEQYF
TRBD2	TRBV5-6	NA	TRBJ2-1	TGTGCCAGCAGCTTGGGAGAGTTAGCGGGCTTTTCCAATGAGCAGTTCTTC	CASSLGELAGFSNEQFF
NA	TRBV27	NA	TRBJ2-1	TGTGCCAGCAGTTTTACGGGGGCATACAATGAGCAGTTCTTC	CASSFTGAYNEQFF
TRBD1	TRBV19	NA	TRBJ2-4	TGTGCCAGTAGTATCGACCCCGGGACAGGGAGGAACATTCAGTACTTC	CASSIDPGTGRNIQYF
NA	TRBV7-2	NA	TRBJ2-1	TGTGCCAGCAGCTTAGCAGGGGCGGGAAACTACAATGAGCAGTTCTTC	CASSLAGAGNYNEQFF
NA	TRBV2	NA	TRBJ1-5	TGTGCCAGCAGTACCCAGGGAGGCAATCAGCCCCAGCATTTT	CASSTQGGNQPQHF
NA	TRBV3-1/TRBV3-2	NA	TRBJ1-3	TGTGCCAGCAGCCGCCCCCGGGCAGGCTCTGGAAACACCATATATTTT	CASSRPRAGSGNTIYF
TRBD1	TRBV4-1	NA	TRBJ2-7	TGCGCCAGCAGCCATCAGACAGGGCTAGGTGGGACCTACGAGCAGTACTTC	CASSHQTGLGGTYEQYF
NA	TRBV5-1	NA	TRBJ2-2	TGCGCCAGCAGCCTTCAGGGCGAGTCCGGGGAGCTGTTTTTT	CASSLQGESGELFF
TRBD1	TRBV29-1	NA	TRBJ2-6	TGCAGCGTGCCGGGACAGAGTGCTTCTGGGGCCAACGTCCTGACTTTC	CSVPGQSASGANVLTF
NA	TRBV28	NA	TRBJ1-5	TGTGCCAGCAGTCAGGGGCAGATGGCGGGTCAGCCCCAGCATTTT	CASSQGQMAGQPQHF
NA	TRBV3-1/TRBV3-2	NA	TRBJ2-7	TGTGCCAGCAGCCAAGAGGCCCCACCGGCGACCCTGTGGCAGTACTTC	CASSQEAPPATLWQYF
NA	TRBV18	NA	TRBJ2-4	TGTGCCAGCTCACCCATTCAGGCCAAAAACATTCAGTACTTC	CASSPIQAKNIQYF
TRBD2	TRBV18	NA	TRBJ2-1	TGTGCCAGCTCACCACCTGCGGGAGTATATGATGAGCAGTTCTTC	CASSPPAGVYDEQFF
NA	TRBV6-6	NA	TRBJ1-6	TGTGCCAGCAGTACTCACCGGATTAATAATTCACCCCTCCACTTT	CASSTHRINNSPLHF
TRBD2	TRBV18	once	TRBJ2-1	TGTGCCAGCTCGGGACTAGAATCCTACAATGAGCAGTTCTTC	CASSGLESYNEQFF
TRBD2	TRBV27	NA	TRBJ2-1	TGTGCCACCAGACTTGGGACTAGCGCGTTCTTC	CATRLGTSAFF
NA	TRBV12-5	NA	TRBJ2-1	TGTGCTAGTGGTTTGGTCGCGGGTTTTTCCTACAATGAGCAGTTCTTC	CASGLVAGFSYNEQFF
NA	TRBV30	NA	TRBJ1-5	TGTGCCTGGAGCGCCCGGGGGATGGGAAATCAGCCCCAGCATTTT	CAWSARGMGNQPQHF
NA	TRBV5-5	NA	TRBJ2-7	TGTGCCAGCTATAGGGGGGGCTCGAGCTCCTACGAGCAGTACTTC	CASYRGGSSSYEQYF
TRBD1	TRBV7-9	NA	TRBJ1-4	TGTGCCAGCAGCGTGGGACAGGGGAATGAAAAACTGTTTTTT	CASSVGQGNEKLFF
NA	TRBV7-9	NA	TRBJ2-1	TGTGCCAGCAGCTTCAATGAGCAGTTCTTC	CASSFNEQFF
NA	TRBV28	NA	TRBJ2-1	TGTGCCAGCAGTATACCTAGCGACAGCTCCTACAATGAGCAGTTCTTC	CASSIPSDSSYNEQFF